This record covers a single T cell receptor (beta chain). The V end was cut by 2 bases, the J end by 9 bases, with 16 bases between. Germline V CDR1 and CDR2: MNHEY, SVGAGI. The CDR3 has 14 residues. These data originate in a study of cytomegalovirus exposure and HLA in healthy donors. 13 Jbeta primers and 60 Vbeta primers were used for the PCR. Using immunoSEQ multiplex PCR, the repertoire was profiled, and TCRdb retains in-frame clones only, with some absent. The repertoire holds roughly 200,000 clones, with roughly 70% as singletons. Specimen: PBMCs. The chain employs TRBV6-5 and TRBJ1-2; weak D call: TRBD1 (5 bases). The receptor's source is a woman in her 30s in good health and CMV-seronegative. CDR3 sequence (DNA): TGTGCCAGCAGTTACGAGCAGTGGACATCTAGCTACACCTTC. It translates to CASSYEQWTSSYTF.